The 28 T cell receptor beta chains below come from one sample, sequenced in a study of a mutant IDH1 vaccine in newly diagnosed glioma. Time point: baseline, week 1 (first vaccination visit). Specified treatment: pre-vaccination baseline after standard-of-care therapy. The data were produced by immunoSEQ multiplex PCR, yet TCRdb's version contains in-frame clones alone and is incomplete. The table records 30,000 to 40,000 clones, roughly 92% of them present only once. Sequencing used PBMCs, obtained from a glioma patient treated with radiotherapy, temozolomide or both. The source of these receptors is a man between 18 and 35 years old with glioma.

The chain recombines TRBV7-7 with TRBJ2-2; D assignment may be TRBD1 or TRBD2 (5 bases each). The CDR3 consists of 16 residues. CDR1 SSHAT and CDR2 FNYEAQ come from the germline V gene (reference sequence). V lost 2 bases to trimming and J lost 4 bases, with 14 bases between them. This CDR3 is CASSLRQGAVTGELFF. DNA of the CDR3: TGTGCCAGCAGCTTAAGGCAGGGAGCGGTCACCGGGGAGCTGTTTTTT.

The CDR3: CAWSVLSGFGGELFF. DNA for the CDR3: TGTGCCTGGAGTGTACTTTCGGGGTTTGGCGGGGAGCTGTTTTTT. The V and J genes are TRBV30 and TRBJ2-2; D might be TRBD2 (5 bases). Germline V CDR1 and CDR2: GTSNPN, SVGIG (reference sequence). This CDR3 comprises 15 residues. Trimming left V 0 bases short and J 7 bases short, with 15 bases between.

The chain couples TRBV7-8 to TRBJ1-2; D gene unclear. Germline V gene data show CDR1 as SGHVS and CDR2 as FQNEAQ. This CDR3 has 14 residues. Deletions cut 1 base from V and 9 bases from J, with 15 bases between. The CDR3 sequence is CASSLGGRMTSYTF. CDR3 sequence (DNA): TGTGCCAGCAGCTTAGGCGGACGGATGACTAGCTACACCTTC.

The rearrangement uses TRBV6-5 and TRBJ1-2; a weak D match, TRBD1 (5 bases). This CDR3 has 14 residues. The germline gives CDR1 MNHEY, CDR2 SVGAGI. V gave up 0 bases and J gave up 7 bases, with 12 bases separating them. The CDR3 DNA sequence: TGTGCCAGCAGTTACTCGATGGGGGGAGGTGGCTACACCTTC. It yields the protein CASSYSMGGGGYTF.

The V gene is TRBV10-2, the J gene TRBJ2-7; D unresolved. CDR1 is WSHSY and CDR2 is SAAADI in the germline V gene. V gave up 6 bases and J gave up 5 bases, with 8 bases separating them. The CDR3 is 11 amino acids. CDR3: CASRRNDEQYF. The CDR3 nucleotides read TGCGCCAGCAGGAGAAACGACGAGCAGTACTTC.

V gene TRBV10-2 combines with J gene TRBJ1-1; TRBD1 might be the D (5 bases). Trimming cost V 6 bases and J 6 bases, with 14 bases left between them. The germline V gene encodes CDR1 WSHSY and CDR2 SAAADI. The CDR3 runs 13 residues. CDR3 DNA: TGCGCCAGCAGCGGCAGGGAAGGGGCTGAAGCTTTCTTT. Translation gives CASSGREGAEAFF.

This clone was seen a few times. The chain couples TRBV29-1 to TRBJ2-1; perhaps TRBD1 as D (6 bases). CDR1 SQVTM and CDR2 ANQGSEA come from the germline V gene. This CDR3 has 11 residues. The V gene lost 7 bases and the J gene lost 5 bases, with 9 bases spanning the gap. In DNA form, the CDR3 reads TGCAGCGGAGGGGACAACAATGAGCAGTTCTTC. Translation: CSGGDNNEQFF.

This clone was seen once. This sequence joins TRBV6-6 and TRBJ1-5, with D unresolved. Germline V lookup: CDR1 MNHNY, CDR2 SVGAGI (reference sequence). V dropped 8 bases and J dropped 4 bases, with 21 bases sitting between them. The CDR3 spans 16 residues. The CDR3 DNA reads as TGTGCCAGCCACCCATTGGGTGGGGTTGGAAATCAGCCCCAGCATTTT. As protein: CASHPLGGVGNQPQHF.

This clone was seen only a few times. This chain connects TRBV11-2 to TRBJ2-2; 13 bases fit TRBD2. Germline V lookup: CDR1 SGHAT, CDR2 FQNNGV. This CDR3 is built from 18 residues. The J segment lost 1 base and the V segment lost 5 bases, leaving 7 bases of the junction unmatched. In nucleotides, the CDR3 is TGTGCCAGCAGCCGCGGACTAGCGGGAGCGGGGAACACCGGGGAGCTGTTTTTT. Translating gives CASSRGLAGAGNTGELFF. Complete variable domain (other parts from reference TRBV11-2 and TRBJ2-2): EAGVAQSPRYKIIEKRQSVAFWCNPISGHATLYWYQQILGQGPKLLIQFQNNGVVDDSQLPKDRFSAERLKGVDSTLKIQPAKLEDSAVYLCASSRGLAGAGNTGELFFGEGSRLTVL.

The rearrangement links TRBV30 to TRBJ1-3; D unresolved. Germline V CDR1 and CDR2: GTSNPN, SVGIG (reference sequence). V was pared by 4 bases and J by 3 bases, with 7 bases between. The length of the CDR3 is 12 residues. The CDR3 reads CAWKYYGNTIYF. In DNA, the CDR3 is TGTGCCTGGAAGTATTATGGAAACACCATATATTTT.

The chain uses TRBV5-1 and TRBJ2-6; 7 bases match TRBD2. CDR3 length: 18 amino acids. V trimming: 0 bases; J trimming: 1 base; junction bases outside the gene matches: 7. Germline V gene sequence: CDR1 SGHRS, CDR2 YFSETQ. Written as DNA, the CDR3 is TGCGCCAGCAGCTTGGGGTTCGGGGGACTATCTGGGGCCAACGTCCTGACTTTC. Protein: CASSLGFGGLSGANVLTF.

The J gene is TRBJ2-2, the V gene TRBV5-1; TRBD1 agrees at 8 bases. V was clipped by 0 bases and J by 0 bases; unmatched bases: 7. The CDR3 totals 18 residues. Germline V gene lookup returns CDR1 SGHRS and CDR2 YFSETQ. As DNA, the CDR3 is TGCGCCAGCAGCTTGGGGAGACAGGGGTCGTCGAACACCGGGGAGCTGTTTTTT. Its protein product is CASSLGRQGSSNTGELFF. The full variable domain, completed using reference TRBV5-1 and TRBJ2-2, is KAGVTQTPRYLIKTRGQQVTLSCSPISGHRSVSWYQQTPGQGLQFLFEYFSETQRNKGNFPGRFSGRQFSNSRSEMNVSTLELGDSALYLCASSLGRQGSSNTGELFFGEGSRLTVL.

The CDR3, as DNA: TGTGCCAGCAGCGTACCCTCGTCGGGGGCCGGGGAGCTGTTTTTT. Translated: CASSVPSSGAGELFF. This rearrangement joins TRBV11-2 to TRBJ2-2, with D possibly being TRBD2 (6 bases). V was trimmed by 5 bases and J by 6 bases, leaving 16 bases between them. The CDR3 is made up of 15 amino acids. CDR1 is SGHAT, CDR2 FQNNGV, per germline.

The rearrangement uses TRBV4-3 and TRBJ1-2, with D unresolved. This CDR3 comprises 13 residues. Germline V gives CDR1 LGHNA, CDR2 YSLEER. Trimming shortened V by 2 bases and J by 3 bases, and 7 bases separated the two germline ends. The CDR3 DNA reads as TGCGCCAGCAGCCAACCTCCAGACTATGGCTACACCTTC. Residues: CASSQPPDYGYTF.

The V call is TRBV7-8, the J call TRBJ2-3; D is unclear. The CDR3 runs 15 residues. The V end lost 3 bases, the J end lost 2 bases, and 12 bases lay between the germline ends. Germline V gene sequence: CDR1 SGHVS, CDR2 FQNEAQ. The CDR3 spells CASSFDPRPTDTQYF. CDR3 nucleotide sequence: TGTGCCAGCAGCTTCGACCCGCGCCCCACAGATACGCAGTATTTT.

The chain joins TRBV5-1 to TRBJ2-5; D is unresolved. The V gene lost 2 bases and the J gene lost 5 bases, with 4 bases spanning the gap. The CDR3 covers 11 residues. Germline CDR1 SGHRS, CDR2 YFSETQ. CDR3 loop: CASSLRETQYF. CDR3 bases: TGCGCCAGCAGCTTAAGGGAGACCCAGTACTTC.

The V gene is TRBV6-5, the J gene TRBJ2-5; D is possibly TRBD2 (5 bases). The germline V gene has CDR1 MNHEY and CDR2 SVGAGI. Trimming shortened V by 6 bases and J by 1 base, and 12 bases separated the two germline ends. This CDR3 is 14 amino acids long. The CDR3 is CASSRRRSQETQYF. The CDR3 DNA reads TGTGCCAGCAGCCGGAGGCGGTCCCAAGAGACCCAGTACTTC.

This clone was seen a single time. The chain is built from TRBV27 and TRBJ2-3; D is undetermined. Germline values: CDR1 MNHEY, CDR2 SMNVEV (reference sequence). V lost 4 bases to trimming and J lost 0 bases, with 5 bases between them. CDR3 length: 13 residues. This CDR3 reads CASSSFSTDTQYF. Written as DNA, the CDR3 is TGTGCCAGCAGTTCCTTTAGCACAGATACGCAGTATTTT.

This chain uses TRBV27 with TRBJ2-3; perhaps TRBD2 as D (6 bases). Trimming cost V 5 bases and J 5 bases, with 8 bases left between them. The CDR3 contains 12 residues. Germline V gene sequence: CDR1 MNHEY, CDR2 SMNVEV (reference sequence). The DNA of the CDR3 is TGTGCCAGCAGTGACGGGGGAGATACGCAGTATTTT. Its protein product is CASSDGGDTQYF.

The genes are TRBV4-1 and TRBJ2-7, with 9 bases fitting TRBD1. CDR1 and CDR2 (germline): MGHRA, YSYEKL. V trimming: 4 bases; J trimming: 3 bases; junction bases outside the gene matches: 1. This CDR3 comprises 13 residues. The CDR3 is CASSLGQGYEQYF. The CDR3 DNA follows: TGCGCCAGCAGCCTGGGACAGGGCTACGAGCAGTACTTC.

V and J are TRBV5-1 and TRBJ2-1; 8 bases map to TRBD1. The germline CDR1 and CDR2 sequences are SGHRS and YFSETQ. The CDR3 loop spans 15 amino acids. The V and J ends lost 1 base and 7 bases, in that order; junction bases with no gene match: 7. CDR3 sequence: CASSLWQGAGNEQFF. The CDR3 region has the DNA TGCGCCAGCAGCTTGTGGCAGGGGGCTGGGAATGAGCAGTTCTTC. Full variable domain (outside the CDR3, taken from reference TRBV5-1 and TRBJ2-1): KAGVTQTPRYLIKTRGQQVTLSCSPISGHRSVSWYQQTPGQGLQFLFEYFSETQRNKGNFPGRFSGRQFSNSRSEMNVSTLELGDSALYLCASSLWQGAGNEQFFGPGTRLTVL.

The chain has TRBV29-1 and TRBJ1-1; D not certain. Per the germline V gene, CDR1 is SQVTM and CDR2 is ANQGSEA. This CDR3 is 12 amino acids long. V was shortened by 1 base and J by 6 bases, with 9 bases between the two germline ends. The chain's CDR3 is CSVEGGRAEAFF. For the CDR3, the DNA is TGCAGCGTTGAAGGGGGTAGGGCTGAAGCTTTCTTT.

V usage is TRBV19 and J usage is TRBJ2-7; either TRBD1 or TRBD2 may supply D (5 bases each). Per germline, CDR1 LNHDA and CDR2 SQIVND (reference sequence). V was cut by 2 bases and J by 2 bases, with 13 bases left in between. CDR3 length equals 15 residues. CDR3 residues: CASSINSGRTYEQYF. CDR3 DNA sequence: TGTGCCAGTAGTATAAATTCGGGACGGACCTACGAGCAGTACTTC.

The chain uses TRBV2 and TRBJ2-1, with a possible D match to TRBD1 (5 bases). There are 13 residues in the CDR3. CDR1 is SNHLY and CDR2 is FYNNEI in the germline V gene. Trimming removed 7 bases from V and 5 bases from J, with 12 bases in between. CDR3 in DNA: TGTGCCAGCACCCGAAGGGGTGACAATGAGCAGTTCTTC. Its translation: CASTRRGDNEQFF. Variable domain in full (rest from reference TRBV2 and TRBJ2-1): EPEVTQTPSHQVTQMGQEVILRCVPISNHLYFYWYRQILGQKVEFLVSFYNNEISEKSEIFDDQFSVERPDGSNFTLKIRSTKLEDSAMYFCASTRRGDNEQFFGPGTRLTVL.

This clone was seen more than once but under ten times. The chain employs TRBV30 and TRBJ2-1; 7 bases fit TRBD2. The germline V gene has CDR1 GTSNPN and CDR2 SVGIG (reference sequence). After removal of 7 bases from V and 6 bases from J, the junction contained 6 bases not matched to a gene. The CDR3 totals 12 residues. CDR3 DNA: TGTGCCTCGTATAGCGGGTTCAATGAGCAGTTCTTC. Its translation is CASYSGFNEQFF. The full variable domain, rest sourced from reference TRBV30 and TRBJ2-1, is SQTIHQWPATLVQPVGSPLSLECTVEGTSNPNLYWYRQAAGRGLQLLFYSVGIGQISSEVPQNLSASRPQDRQFILSSKKLLLSDSGFYLCASYSGFNEQFFGPGTRLTVL.

DNA of the CDR3: TGTGCCAGTAGTGGGACAGGGGTCAGCAATGAGCAGTTCTTC. This encodes CASSGTGVSNEQFF. The rearrangement joins TRBV19 to TRBJ2-1, with 10 bases lining up with TRBD1. The junction had 4 bases not matched to a gene; V was cut back by 5 bases and J by 6 bases. Per the germline V gene, CDR1 is LNHDA and CDR2 is SQIVND (reference sequence). The CDR3 loop spans 14 amino acids.

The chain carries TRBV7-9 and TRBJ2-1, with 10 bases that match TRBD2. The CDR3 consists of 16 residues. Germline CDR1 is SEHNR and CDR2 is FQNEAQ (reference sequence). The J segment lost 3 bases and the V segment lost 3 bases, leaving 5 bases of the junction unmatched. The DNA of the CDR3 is TGTGCCAGCAGCTTTGAACTAGCGGGACACTACAATGAGCAGTTCTTC. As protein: CASSFELAGHYNEQFF.

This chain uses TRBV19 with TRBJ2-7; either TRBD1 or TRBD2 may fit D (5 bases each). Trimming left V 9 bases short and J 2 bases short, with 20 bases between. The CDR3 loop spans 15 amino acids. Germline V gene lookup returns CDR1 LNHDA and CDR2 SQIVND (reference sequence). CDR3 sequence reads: CASSNRLGVAYEQYF. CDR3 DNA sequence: TGTGCCAGCTCGAACCGTCTGGGGGTCGCCTACGAGCAGTACTTC.